This is a list of T cell receptor beta chains from one sample in a study of blood T cell repertoires in COVID-19. Here immunoSEQ multiplex PCR was the method, and the copy in TCRdb shows in-frame clones only, minus some. In the table there are about 190,000 clones, nearly 90% of which are singletons. The sequencing input was peripheral blood. The receptors here all came from a man in his fifties or sixties with acute or convalescent COVID-19. CDR3s include the opening cysteine and the closing phenylalanine or tryptophan. D genes are given only for firm matches. Only part of the rows carry a size: once, few, many, or a class if the clone is expanded.

V gene,clone size,CDR3 length,J gene,D gene,CDR3 DNA,CDR3 protein
TRBV6-5,-,13,TRBJ1-5,-,TGTGCCAGCAGGACAGATAGCAATCAGCCCCAGCATTTT,CASRTDSNQPQHF
TRBV14,-,16,TRBJ2-3,TRBD1,TGTGCCAGCAGCCAACTCGGGACAGCTAGCACAGATACGCAGTATTTT,CASSQLGTASTDTQYF
TRBV7-2,-,15,TRBJ2-2,-,TGTGCCAGCAGCACGACATCTTTCGGGGGCGGGGAGCTGTTTTTT,CASSTTSFGGGELFF
TRBV2,-,17,TRBJ2-3,TRBD2,TGTGCCAGCAGCCCCCGGACTAGCGGGCGTTCCACAGATACGCAGTATTTT,CASSPRTSGRSTDTQYF
TRBV4-3,-,15,TRBJ1-2,-,TGCGCCAGCAGCCATGATAGCACGGGAAACTATGGCTACACCTTC,CASSHDSTGNYGYTF
TRBV7-9,-,12,TRBJ1-5,-,TGTGCCAGCAGTAATAGCAATCAGCCCCAGCATTTT,CASSNSNQPQHF
TRBV27,-,17,TRBJ2-2,TRBD1,TGTGCCAGCCGGCCGAAATGGGGACAGGGGTCCACCGGGGAGCTGTTTTTT,CASRPKWGQGSTGELFF
TRBV4-1,-,15,TRBJ1-2,TRBD1,TGCGCCAGCAGCCAAGGGACAGGGGTTCTCTATGGCTACACCTTC,CASSQGTGVLYGYTF
TRBV10-3,-,14,TRBJ1-2,-,TGTGCCATCAGTGGTTCACAGGAGAACTATGGCTACACCTTC,CAISGSQENYGYTF
TRBV4-3,-,14,TRBJ1-4,TRBD1,TGCGCCAGCAGCCTGCAGACAGGGAATGAAAAACTGTTTTTT,CASSLQTGNEKLFF
TRBV11-2,-,15,TRBJ2-7,TRBD1,TGTGCCAGCAGCTCTAGAGGGGGACAGGGAGACGAGCAGTACTTC,CASSSRGGQGDEQYF
TRBV9,-,12,TRBJ1-3,-,TGTGCCAGCAGCCCACGGGGAAACACCATATATTTT,CASSPRGNTIYF
TRBV12-3/TRBV12-4,-,13,TRBJ1-2,-,TGTGCCAGCAGTTTTCAGGGTAACTATGGCTACACCTTC,CASSFQGNYGYTF
TRBV11-2,-,14,TRBJ1-5,-,TGTGCCAGCAGCTATACAGGACCAAATCAGCCCCAGCATTTT,CASSYTGPNQPQHF
TRBV28,-,13,TRBJ2-1,-,TGTGCCAGCAGTCGGACTTTTTACAATGAGCAGTTCTTC,CASSRTFYNEQFF
TRBV4-2,-,15,TRBJ2-5,TRBD2,TGTGCCAGCAGCCAAGGACTAGCGGGAGGAGAGACCCAGTACTTC,CASSQGLAGGETQYF
TRBV3-1/TRBV3-2,-,15,TRBJ2-1,-,TGTGCCAGCAGCCAGGACACGGGGGGCTGGAATGAGCAGTTCTTC,CASSQDTGGWNEQFF
TRBV12-2,-,13,TRBJ1-2,-,TGTGCAAGTCGCATGACAGGGTGCGATGGCTACACCTTC,CASRMTGCDGYTF
TRBV7-2,-,16,TRBJ1-3,-,TGTGCCAGCAGCCTGGACTGGGATCTTAACAGAAACACCATATATTTT,CASSLDWDLNRNTIYF
TRBV20-1,once,9,TRBJ1-1,-,TGCAGTGCTAGGGGGCGGACTTTCTTT,CSARGRTFF
TRBV7-2,-,15,TRBJ2-7,TRBD1,TGTGCCAGCAGCCTCCCGACAGGGGGCGCCTACGAGCAGTACTTC,CASSLPTGGAYEQYF
TRBV7-2,-,13,TRBJ2-7,-,TGTGCCAGCAGCCTAAATCTAGGATACGAGCAGTACTTC,CASSLNLGYEQYF
TRBV6-4,-,15,TRBJ1-6,TRBD1,TGTGCCAGCAGGATAACAGGGGAAGGTAATTCACCCCTCCACTTT,CASRITGEGNSPLHF
TRBV21-1,-,12,TRBJ1-4,-,TGTGCCAGCAGCCCCCAGGGTGACAAACTGTTTTTT,CASSPQGDKLFF
TRBV10-3,once,14,TRBJ2-5,TRBD2,TGTGCCATCGGGACCGGGACTAGTATAAAGACCCAGTACTTC,CAIGTGTSIKTQYF
TRBV28,-,16,TRBJ1-1,TRBD1,TGTGCCAGCAGACGGACAGGGGGCGGCCCGAGCACTGAAGCTTTCTTT,CASRRTGGGPSTEAFF
TRBV3-1/TRBV3-2,few,15,TRBJ1-6,TRBD1,TGTGCCAGCAGCCAGGCGACAGGGGGCAGTTCACCCCTCCACTTT,CASSQATGGSSPLHF
TRBV5-1,-,15,TRBJ1-4,-,TGCGCCAGCAGCCCCACTAACGCCCAGAATGAAAAACTGTTTTTT,CASSPTNAQNEKLFF
TRBV6-5,-,16,TRBJ1-6,-,TGTGCCAGCAGTTACTCTGGCAGCTCCTATAATTCACCCCTCCACTTT,CASSYSGSSYNSPLHF
TRBV15,-,16,TRBJ2-7,TRBD2,TGTGCCACCAGCAGTGGCTTGGGGGGGGATTCCTACGAGCAGTACTTC,CATSSGLGGDSYEQYF
TRBV6-5,-,15,TRBJ1-1,TRBD1,TGTGCCAGCAGTTACACAGACAGGGGCGGTTGGTCAGCTTTCTTT,CASSYTDRGGWSAFF
TRBV11-2,-,14,TRBJ2-1,TRBD2,TGTGCCAGCAGCCTCGGACTAGCCGGAAATGAGCAGTTCTTC,CASSLGLAGNEQFF
TRBV7-2,once,16,TRBJ2-1,TRBD2,TGTGCCAGCAGCTCTAGCCGGGGGGGGTCCTACAATGAGCAGTTCTTC,CASSSSRGGSYNEQFF
TRBV10-1,-,14,TRBJ2-3,-,TGCGCCAGCAGTGGGCGGGGAGACACAGATACGCAGTATTTT,CASSGRGDTDTQYF
TRBV2,-,16,TRBJ1-6,TRBD1,TGTGCCAGCAGTGGTCAGGGACAGGTGATTAATTCACCCCTCCACTTT,CASSGQGQVINSPLHF
TRBV29-1,-,13,TRBJ1-1,TRBD1,TGCAGCGCTCGGACAGGGAGTAACACTGAAGCTTTCTTT,CSARTGSNTEAFF
TRBV7-8,once,16,TRBJ1-5,-,TGTGCCAGCAGCTTAGAACAGGGTGCTCCTTATCAGCCCCAGCATTTT,CASSLEQGAPYQPQHF
TRBV5-4,-,15,TRBJ1-6,TRBD1,TGTGCCAGCAGTCCGGACAGGGGCGGTAATTCACCCCTCCACTTT,CASSPDRGGNSPLHF
TRBV7-3,once,14,TRBJ1-2,-,TGTGCCAGCAGCCAGGGTGCTGGGATGGGTGGCTACACCTTC,CASSQGAGMGGYTF
TRBV18,few,17,TRBJ1-3,-,TGTGCCAGCTCACCACCCTCGGGGGAGAGCTCTGGAAACACCATATATTTT,CASSPPSGESSGNTIYF
TRBV28,-,14,TRBJ1-3,TRBD1,TGTGCCAGCCGACCGGACAGGGTTGGAAACACCATATATTTT,CASRPDRVGNTIYF
TRBV5-4,-,14,TRBJ2-5,-,TGTGCCAGCACCCATCAGGGGATACAAGAGACCCAGTACTTC,CASTHQGIQETQYF
TRBV2,-,14,TRBJ2-3,TRBD2,TGTGCCAGCAGTAGAGGCGGGAGAACAGATACGCAGTATTTT,CASSRGGRTDTQYF
TRBV28,once,13,TRBJ2-7,-,TGTGCCAGCAGTTTTTCTAGGTCCTACGAGCAGTACTTC,CASSFSRSYEQYF
TRBV10-3,-,14,TRBJ2-2,-,TGTGCCATCAGTAGGGAGCAAATGTCCGGGGAGCTGTTTTTT,CAISREQMSGELFF
TRBV2,few,16,TRBJ1-3,TRBD1,TGTGCCAGCAGTGTAGGGACAGGCACCTCTGGAAACACCATATATTTT,CASSVGTGTSGNTIYF
TRBV15,-,16,TRBJ2-6,TRBD1,TGTGCCACCAGCCGCGGACAGGGAATAGGGGCCAACGTCCTGACTTTC,CATSRGQGIGANVLTF
TRBV15,-,17,TRBJ1-2,TRBD1,TGTGCCACCAGCAGTGGGACAGGGATTAATCTTCTTAATGGCTACACCTTC,CATSSGTGINLLNGYTF
TRBV9,-,16,TRBJ2-2,-,TGTGCCAGCAGCCTGAATGGGGGACATGGGGCCGGGGAGCTGTTTTTT,CASSLNGGHGAGELFF
TRBV10-3,-,16,TRBJ1-3,TRBD1,TGTGCCATCAGTCCCGGGACAGGGCGGTTCGGAAACACCATATATTTT,CAISPGTGRFGNTIYF
TRBV3-1/TRBV3-2,-,15,TRBJ2-7,-,TGTGCCAGCAGCGAGACTAGTGCCCACCTCTACGAGCAGTACTTC,CASSETSAHLYEQYF
TRBV4-1,-,19,TRBJ2-7,TRBD1,TGCGCCAGCAGCCAAATAGGGGGCGGACAGCGACCCGCACCGTACGAGCAGTACTTC,CASSQIGGGQRPAPYEQYF
TRBV6-2/TRBV6-3,-,17,TRBJ2-3,TRBD2,TGTGCCAGCAGTTACGGATTACTAGCGGCTCTGGCAGATACGCAGTATTTT,CASSYGLLAALADTQYF
TRBV11-2,-,13,TRBJ1-5,-,TGTGCCAGCAGCTTAGATGGGGCTAGGACCCAGCATTTT,CASSLDGARTQHF
TRBV6-2/TRBV6-3,-,14,TRBJ2-3,-,TGTGCCAGCAGTGTACTAGTTTCGGCAGATACGCAGTATTTT,CASSVLVSADTQYF
TRBV18,-,15,TRBJ2-3,-,TGTGCCAGCTCACTTGACTACAAATCCACAGATACGCAGTATTTT,CASSLDYKSTDTQYF
TRBV7-2,-,14,TRBJ2-5,TRBD2,TGTGCCAGCAGTCATACGGGGGGGCCGGAGACCCAGTACTTC,CASSHTGGPETQYF